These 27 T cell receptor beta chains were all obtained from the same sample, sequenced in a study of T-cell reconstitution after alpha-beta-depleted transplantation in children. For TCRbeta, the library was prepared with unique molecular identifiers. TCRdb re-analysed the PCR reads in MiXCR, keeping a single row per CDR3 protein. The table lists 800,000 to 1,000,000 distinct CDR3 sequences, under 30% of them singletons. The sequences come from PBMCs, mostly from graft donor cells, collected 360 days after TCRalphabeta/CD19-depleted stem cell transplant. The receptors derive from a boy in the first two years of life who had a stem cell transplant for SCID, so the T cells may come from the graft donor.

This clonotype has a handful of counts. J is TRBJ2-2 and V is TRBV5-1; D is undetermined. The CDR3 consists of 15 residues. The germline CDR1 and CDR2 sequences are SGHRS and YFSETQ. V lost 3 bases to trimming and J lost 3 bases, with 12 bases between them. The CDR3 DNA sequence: TGCGCCAGCAGCTGGATACCCGCGGACACCGGGGAGCTGTTTTTT. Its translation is CASSWIPADTGELFF.

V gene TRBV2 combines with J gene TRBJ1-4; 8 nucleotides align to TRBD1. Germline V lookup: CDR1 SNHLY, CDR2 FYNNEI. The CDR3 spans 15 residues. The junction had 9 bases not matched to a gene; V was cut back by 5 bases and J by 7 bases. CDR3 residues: CASSPQGAPGEKLFF. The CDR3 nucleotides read TGTGCCAGCAGTCCTCAGGGGGCGCCCGGTGAAAAACTGTTTTTT.

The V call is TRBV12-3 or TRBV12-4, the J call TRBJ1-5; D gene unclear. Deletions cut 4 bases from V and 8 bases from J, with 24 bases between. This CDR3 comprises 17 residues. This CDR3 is CASSSFWGGSSEEPQHF. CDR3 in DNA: TGTGCCAGCAGTTCCTTTTGGGGAGGGAGTAGCGAAGAGCCCCAGCATTTT.

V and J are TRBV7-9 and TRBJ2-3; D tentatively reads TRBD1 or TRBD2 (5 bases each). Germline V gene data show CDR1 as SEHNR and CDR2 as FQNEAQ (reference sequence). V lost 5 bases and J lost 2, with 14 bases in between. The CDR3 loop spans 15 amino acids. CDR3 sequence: CASSPFSGLTDTQYF. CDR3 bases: TGTGCCAGCAGCCCCTTTTCGGGGCTCACAGATACGCAGTATTTT.

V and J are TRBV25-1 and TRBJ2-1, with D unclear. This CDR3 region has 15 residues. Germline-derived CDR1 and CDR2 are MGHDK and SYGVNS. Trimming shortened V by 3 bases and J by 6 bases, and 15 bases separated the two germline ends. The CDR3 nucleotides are TGTGCCAGCAGTGACCGTATAGACCTGGTCAATGAGCAGTTCTTC. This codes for CASSDRIDLVNEQFF. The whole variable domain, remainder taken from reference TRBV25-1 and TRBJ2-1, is EADIYQTPRYLVIGTGKKITLECSQTMGHDKMYWYQQDPGMELHLIHYSYGVNSTEKGDLSSESTVSRIRTEHFPLTLESARPSHTSQYLCASSDRIDLVNEQFFGPGTRLTVL.

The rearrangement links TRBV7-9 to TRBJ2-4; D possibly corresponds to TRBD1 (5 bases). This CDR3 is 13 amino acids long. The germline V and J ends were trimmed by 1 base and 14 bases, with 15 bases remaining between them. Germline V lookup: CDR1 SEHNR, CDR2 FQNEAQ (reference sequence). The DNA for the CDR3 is TGTGCCAGCAGCTTAGTGTTGGTGACAGAAGAGTACTTC. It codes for CASSLVLVTEEYF.

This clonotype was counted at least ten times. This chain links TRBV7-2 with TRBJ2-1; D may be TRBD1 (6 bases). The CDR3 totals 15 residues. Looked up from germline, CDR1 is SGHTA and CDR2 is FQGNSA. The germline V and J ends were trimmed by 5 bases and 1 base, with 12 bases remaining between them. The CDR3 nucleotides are TGTGCCAGCAGCCCTACTAGGGGGTCCTACAATGAGCAGTTCTTC. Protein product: CASSPTRGSYNEQFF.

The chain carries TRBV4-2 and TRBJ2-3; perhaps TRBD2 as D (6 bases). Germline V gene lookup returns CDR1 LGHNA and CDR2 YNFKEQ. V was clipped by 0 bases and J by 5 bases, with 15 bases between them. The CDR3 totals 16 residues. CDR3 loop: CASSQEATSSGDTQYF. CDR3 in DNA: TGTGCCAGCAGCCAAGAGGCTACTAGCAGTGGAGATACGCAGTATTTT.

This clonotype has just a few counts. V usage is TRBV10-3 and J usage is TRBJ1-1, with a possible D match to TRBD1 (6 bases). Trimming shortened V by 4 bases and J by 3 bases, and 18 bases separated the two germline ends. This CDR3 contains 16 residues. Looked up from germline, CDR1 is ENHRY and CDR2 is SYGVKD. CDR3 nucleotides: TGTGCCATCAGTGGTTGGGGGGGCCGATATGACACTGAAGCTTTCTTT. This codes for CAISGWGGRYDTEAFF.

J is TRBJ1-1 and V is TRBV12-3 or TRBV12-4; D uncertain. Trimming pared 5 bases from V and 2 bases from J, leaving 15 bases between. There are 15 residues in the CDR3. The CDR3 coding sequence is TGTGCCAGCAGTGCCTACGGACCGGCTAACACTGAAGCTTTCTTT. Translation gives CASSAYGPANTEAFF.

This CDR3 is CASSREPVRQGENQPQHF. CDR3 in DNA: TGTGCCAGCAGCCGAGAACCCGTTAGACAGGGTGAAAATCAGCCCCAGCATTTT. This rearrangement joins TRBV4-2 to TRBJ1-5; 7 bases align to TRBD1. CDR1 and CDR2 (germline): LGHNA, YNFKEQ. Germline trimming cut 4 bases from V and 4 bases from J; bases unmatched to any gene: 16. The CDR3 contains 18 residues.

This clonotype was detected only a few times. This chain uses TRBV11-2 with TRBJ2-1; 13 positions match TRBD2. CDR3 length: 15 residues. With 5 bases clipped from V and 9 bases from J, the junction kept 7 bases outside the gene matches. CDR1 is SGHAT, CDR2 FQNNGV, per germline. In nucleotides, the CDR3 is TGTGCCAGCAGCCGTACTAGCGGGGGGGCCGCTGAGCAGTTCTTC. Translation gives CASSRTSGGAAEQFF.

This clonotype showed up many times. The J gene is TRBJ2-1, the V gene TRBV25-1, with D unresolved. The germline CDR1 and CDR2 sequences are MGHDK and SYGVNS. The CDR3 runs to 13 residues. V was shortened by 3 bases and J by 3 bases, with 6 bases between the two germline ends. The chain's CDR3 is CASSDPLYNEQFF. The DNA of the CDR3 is TGTGCCAGCAGTGATCCCCTCTACAATGAGCAGTTCTTC.

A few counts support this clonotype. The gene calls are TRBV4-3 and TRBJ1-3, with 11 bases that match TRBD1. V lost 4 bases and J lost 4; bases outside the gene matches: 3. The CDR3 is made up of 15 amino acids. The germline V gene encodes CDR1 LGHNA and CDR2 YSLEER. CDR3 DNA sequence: TGCGCCAGCAGCCGGGACAGGGGGTACGGAAACACCATATATTTT. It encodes CASSRDRGYGNTIYF.

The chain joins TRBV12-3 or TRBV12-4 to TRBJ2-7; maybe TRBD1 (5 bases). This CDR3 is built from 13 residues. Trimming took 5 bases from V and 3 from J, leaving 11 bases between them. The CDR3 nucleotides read TGTGCCAGCAGTCCACAGGAGATCTACGAGCAGTACTTC. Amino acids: CASSPQEIYEQYF.

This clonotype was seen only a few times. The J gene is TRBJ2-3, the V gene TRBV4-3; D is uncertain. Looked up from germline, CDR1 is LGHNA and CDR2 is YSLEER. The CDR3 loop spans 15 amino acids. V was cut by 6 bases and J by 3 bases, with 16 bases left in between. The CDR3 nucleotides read TGCGCCAGCAGGGCTCGACAAGGCTTAACAGATACGCAGTATTTT. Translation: CASRARQGLTDTQYF.

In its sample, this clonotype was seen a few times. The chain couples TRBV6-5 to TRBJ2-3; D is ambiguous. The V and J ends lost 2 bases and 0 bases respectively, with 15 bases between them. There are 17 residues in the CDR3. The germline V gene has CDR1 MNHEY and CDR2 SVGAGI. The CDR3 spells CASSYPPAQFSTDTQYF. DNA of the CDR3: TGTGCCAGCAGTTACCCTCCGGCACAGTTTAGCACAGATACGCAGTATTTT.

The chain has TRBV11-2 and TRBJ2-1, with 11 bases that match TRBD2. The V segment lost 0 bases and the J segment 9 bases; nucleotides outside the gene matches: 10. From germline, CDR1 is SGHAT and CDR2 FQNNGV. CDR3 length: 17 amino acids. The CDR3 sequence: CASSLESSLAGGTEQFF. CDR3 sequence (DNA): TGTGCCAGCAGCTTAGAGTCCTCGCTAGCGGGGGGCACTGAGCAGTTCTTC. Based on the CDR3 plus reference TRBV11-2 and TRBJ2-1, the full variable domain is EAGVAQSPRYKIIEKRQSVAFWCNPISGHATLYWYQQILGQGPKLLIQFQNNGVVDDSQLPKDRFSAERLKGVDSTLKIQPAKLEDSAVYLCASSLESSLAGGTEQFFGPGTRLTVL.

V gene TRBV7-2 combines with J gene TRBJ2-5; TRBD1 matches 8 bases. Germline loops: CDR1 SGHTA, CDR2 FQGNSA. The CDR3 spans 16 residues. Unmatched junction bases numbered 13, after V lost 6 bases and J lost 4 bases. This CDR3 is CASSRIGQGMGETQYF. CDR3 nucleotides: TGTGCCAGCAGTAGAATCGGACAGGGTATGGGAGAGACCCAGTACTTC.

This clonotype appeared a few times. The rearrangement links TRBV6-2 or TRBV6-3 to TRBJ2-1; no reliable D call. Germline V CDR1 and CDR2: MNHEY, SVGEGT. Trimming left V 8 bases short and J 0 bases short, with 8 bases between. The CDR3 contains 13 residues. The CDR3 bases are TGTGCCAGCGAGAGAAACTCCTACAATGAGCAGTTCTTC. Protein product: CASERNSYNEQFF.

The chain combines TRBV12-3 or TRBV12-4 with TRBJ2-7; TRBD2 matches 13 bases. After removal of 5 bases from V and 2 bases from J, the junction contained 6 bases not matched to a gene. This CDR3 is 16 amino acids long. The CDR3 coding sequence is TGTGCCAGCAGTGTGACTAGCGGGGGGTTTACCTACGAGCAGTACTTC. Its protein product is CASSVTSGGFTYEQYF.

The CDR3 region has the DNA TGTGCCAGCAGCCTCCCCGCATCCGGGACAGGGGGCAATGAGCAGTTCTTC. This encodes CASSLPASGTGGNEQFF. The V call is TRBV7-9, the J call TRBJ2-1; 11 bases line up with TRBD1. This CDR3 comprises 17 residues. CDR1 and CDR2 (germline): SEHNR, FQNEAQ (reference sequence). Germline trimming cut 5 bases from V and 6 bases from J; bases unmatched to any gene: 12.

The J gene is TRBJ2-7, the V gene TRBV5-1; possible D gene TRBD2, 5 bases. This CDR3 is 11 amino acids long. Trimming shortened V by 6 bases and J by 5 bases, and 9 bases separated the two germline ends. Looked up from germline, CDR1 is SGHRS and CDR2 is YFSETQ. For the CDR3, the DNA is TGCGCCAGCAAGGAGGCACACGAGCAGTACTTC. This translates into CASKEAHEQYF.

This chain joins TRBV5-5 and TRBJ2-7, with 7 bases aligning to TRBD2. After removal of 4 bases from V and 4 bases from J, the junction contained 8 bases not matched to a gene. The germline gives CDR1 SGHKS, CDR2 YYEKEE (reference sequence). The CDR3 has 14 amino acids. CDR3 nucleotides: TGTGCCAGCAGCCTACTGTCTAGCGGATACGAGCAGTACTTC. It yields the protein CASSLLSSGYEQYF.

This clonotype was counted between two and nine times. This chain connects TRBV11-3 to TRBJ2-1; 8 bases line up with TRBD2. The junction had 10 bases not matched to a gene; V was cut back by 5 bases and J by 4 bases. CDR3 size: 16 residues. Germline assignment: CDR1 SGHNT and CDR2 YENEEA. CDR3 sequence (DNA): TGTGCCAGCAGCCCCCGTTACAGCGGGGGTTACAATGAGCAGTTCTTC. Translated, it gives CASSPRYSGGYNEQFF.

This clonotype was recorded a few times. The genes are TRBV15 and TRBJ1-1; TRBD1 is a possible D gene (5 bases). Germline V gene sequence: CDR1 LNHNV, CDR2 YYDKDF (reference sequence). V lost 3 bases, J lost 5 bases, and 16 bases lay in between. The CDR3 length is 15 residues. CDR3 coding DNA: TGTGCCACCAGCAGCCGCCCGGGGGGGTTTACTGAAGCTTTCTTT. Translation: CATSSRPGGFTEAFF.

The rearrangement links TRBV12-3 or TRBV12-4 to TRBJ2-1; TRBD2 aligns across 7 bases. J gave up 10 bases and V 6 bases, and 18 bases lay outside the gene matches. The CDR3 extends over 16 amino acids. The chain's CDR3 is CASSQLAGDPLWEQFF. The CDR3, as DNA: TGTGCCAGCAGCCAACTCGCGGGGGACCCACTATGGGAGCAGTTCTTC.